This record concerns one TCR beta chain sequence. Its antigen is undetermined. These data originate in a study of identical twins. Study-wide findings and caveats: The models systematically underestimated how much out-of-frame TCR alpha was shared in monozygotic twins. Not following the same donors, the study drew its conclusions from cross-sectional statistical analysis. Out-of-frame alpha sequences shared by twins were enriched for low generation probability.

Unique molecular identifiers were present on the cDNA, and a universal primer site came from template switching. TCRdb analysed the 5' RACE reads with MiXCR anew, one entry per CDR3 protein. The table has about 250,000 distinct CDR3 sequences, approximately 8.3% seen once. This sample also belongs to another study, concerning yellow fever vaccine responses in identical twins.

The receptor's source is a woman between 18 and 29 years old in good health. Sequencing input: CD8+ T cells sorted from blood.

The CDR3 is CASRDTNQETQYF. The CDR3 nucleotides read TGTGCCAGCAGGGACACTAACCAAGAGACCCAGTACTTC. The chain couples TRBV11-2 to TRBJ2-5, with D tentatively TRBD1 (5 bases). This CDR3 has 13 residues. The germline V gene encodes CDR1 SGHAT and CDR2 FQNNGV. V was clipped by 6 bases and J by 0 bases, with 8 bases between them.